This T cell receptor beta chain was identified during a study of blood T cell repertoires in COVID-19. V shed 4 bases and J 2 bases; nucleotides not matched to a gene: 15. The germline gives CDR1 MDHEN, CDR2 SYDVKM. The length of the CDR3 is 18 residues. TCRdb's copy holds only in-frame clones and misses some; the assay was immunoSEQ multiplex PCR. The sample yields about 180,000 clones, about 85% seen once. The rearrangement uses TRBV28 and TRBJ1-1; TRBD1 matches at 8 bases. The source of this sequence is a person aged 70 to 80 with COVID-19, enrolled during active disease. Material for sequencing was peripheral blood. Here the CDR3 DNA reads TGTGCCAGCAGTTCACCTTCGCCCCTCGGACAGGGAAACACTGAAGCTTTCTTT. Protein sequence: CASSSPSPLGQGNTEAFF.